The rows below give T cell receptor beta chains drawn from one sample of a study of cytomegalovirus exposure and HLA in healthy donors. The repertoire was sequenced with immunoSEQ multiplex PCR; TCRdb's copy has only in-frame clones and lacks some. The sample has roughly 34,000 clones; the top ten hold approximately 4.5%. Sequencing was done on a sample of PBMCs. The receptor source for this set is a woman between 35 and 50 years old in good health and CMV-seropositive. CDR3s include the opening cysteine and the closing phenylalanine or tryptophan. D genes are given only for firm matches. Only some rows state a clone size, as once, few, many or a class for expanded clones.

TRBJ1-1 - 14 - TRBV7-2 CASRKRRSHTEAFF
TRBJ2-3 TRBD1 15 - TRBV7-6 CASSLGQGSTDTQYF
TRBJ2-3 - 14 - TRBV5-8 CASSFSFDTDTQYF
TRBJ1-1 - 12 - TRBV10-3 CAISESGPRAFF
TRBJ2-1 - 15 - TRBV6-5 CASSSGGIAINEQFF
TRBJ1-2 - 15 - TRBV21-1 CASSKVSGLQPGYTF
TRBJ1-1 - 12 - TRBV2 CASSTYRYEAFF
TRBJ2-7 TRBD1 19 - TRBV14 CASSQGSPGETGAFYEQYF
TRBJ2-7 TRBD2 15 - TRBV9 CASSAGLAGGDEQYF
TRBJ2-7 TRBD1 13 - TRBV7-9 CASSLGQDYEQYF
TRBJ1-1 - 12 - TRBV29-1 CSVRWGGTEAFF
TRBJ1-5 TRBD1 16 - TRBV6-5 CASSSISGGSNQPQHF
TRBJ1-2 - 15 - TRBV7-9 CASNLVQITNYGYTF
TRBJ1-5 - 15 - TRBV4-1 CASSQNRMSRQPQHF
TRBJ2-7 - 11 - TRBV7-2 CASSPAYEQYF
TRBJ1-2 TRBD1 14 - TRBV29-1 CSTEDRGANYGYTF
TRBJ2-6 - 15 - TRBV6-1 CASSDGETGANVLTF
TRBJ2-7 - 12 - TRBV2 CASSPSAYEQYF
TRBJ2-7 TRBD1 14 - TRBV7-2 CASSRDRGLDEQYF
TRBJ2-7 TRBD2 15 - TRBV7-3 CASSEDTSGAYEQYF
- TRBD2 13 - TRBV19 CASSIAGGNEQYF
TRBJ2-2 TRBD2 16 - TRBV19 CASSTNRDYNTGELFF
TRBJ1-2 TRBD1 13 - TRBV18 CASSARGGDGYTF
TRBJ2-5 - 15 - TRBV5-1 CASSLLDSIGETQYF
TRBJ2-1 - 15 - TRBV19 CASSISRIPDNEQFF
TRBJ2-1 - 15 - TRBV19 CASSPPWTADNEQFF
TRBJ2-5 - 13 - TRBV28 CASSFLVQETQYF
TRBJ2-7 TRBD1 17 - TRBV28 CASSPGRTGSPSYEQYF
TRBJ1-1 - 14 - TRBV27 CASSLRGGPGKAFF
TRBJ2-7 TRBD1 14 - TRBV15 CATSVGTGEYEQYF
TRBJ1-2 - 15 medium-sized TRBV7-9 CASSLVGRGEEGYTF
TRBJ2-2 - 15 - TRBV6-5 CASRIGSVLIGELFF
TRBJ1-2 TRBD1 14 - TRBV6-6 CASSPGQVKVGYTF
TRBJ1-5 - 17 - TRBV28 CAISNRDGLISDQPQHF
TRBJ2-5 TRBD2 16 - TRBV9 CASSETSGRGWETQYF
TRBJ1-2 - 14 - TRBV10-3 CAISEPSGNYGYTF
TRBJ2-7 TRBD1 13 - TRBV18 CASSPGQHYEQYF
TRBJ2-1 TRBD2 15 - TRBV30 CAWTVGTSDHNEQFF
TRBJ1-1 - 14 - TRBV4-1 CASSQDRGYTEAFF
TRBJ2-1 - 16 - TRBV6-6 CASSQLQGYGYNEQFF
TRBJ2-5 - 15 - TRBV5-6 CASTNWGGAEETQYF
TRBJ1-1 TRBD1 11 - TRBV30 CAWATGGEAFF
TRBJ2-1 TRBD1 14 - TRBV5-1 CASSLGTGYNEQFF
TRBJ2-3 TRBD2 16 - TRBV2 CASSLGLAGGTDTQYF
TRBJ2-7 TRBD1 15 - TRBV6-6 CASSRRDRGQGEQYF
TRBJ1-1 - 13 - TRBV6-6 CASSYSDDTEAFF
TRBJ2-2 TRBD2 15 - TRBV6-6 CASSVAGEVTGELFF
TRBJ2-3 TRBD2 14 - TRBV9 CASSVGGSTDTQYF
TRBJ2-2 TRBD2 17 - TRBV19 CASSSSTSGSTTGELFF
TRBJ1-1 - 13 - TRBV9 CASSVSGDTEAFF
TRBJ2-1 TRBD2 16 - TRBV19 CASSSPGLANYNEQFF
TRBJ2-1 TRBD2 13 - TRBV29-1 CSAVLAGGDEQFF